The T cell receptor (beta chain) described here comes from a study of T cells expressing NK-cell markers. Whole-study context: Seven of eight sequenced donors tested HCMV-seropositive; one tested seronegative. Study observations and caveats: Among several donors, these clonotypes also ranked first in the CD3+CD56-NKG2C+ fraction.

The CDR3 runs 14 residues. From germline, CDR1 is SEHNR and CDR2 FQNEAQ (reference sequence). From its re-call of the 5' RACE reads, TCRdb lists each CDR3 protein once, without DNA. Its table records approximately 380,000 distinct CDR3 sequences. With regard to this clonotype: Antigen: not known.

The TCR sequence derives from a man between 18 and 69 years old in good health. This chain uses TRBV7-9 with TRBJ1-2. The source material was blood T cells: a sorted CD56 or NKG2C T cell subset, CD4+ or CD8+ T cells, or bulk PBMC T cells (not recorded which). CDR3: CASSLADGFYGYTF.